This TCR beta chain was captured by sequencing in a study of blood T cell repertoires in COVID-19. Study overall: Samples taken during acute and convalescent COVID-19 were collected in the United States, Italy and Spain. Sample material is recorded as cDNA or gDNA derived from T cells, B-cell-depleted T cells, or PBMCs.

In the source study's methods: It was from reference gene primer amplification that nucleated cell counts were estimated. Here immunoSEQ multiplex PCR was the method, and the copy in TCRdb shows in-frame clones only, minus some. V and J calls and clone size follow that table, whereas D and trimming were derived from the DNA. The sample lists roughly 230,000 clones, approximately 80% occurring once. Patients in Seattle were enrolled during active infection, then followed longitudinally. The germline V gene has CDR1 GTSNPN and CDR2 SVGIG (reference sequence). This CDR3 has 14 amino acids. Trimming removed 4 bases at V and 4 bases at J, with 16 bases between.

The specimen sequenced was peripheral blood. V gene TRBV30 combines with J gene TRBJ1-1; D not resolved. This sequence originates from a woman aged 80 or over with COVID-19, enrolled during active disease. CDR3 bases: TGTGCCTGGAAACCGGGTGGGAGGGCCACTGAAGCTTTCTTT. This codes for CAWKPGGRATEAFF.